A single sample is the source of the 21 T cell receptor beta chains below, sequenced in a study of shared clonotypes between healthy human individuals (TCRdb year 2020). To prepare the library, the immunoSEQ multiplex PCR assay was applied. Here the immuneACCESS table is served through TCRdb, limited to in-frame sequences with V and J called. Missing clones are a known gap in these copies; in checked studies unresolved V genes cover under half, and the rest lacks a known reason. The sample has about 490,000 clones on record, 76% of them singletons. The ten largest clones represent approximately 13% of the sample. Input material: PBMCs. Receptors were obtained from a woman aged 40 to 55 in good health. Some clones in this sample may be carry-over from other donors' samples.

V gene TRBV5-6 combines with J gene TRBJ2-1; a weak D match, TRBD1 (5 bases). Germline values: CDR1 SGHDT, CDR2 YYEEEE. The CDR3 sequence is 12 residues long. Trimming removed 5 bases at V and 9 bases at J, with 12 bases between. The CDR3 loop reads CASRYFRGEQFF. The DNA for the CDR3 is TGTGCCAGCAGGTACTTTAGGGGTGAGCAGTTCTTC.

This clone turned up a few times. The chain uses TRBV5-1 and TRBJ2-7; 7 nucleotides line up with TRBD1. Germline loops: CDR1 SGHRS, CDR2 YFSETQ. V shed 1 base, J shed 1 base, and the junction held 5 bases outside the gene matches. The CDR3 runs 15 residues. DNA of the CDR3: TGCGCCAGCAGCTTGTCCGGACAGGCATCCTACGAGCAGTACTTC. This translates into CASSLSGQASYEQYF.

At least ten counts were recorded for this clone. The same CDR3 is also encoded by other DNA sequences in this sample. The J gene is TRBJ1-2, the V gene TRBV9; D is uncertain. This CDR3 comprises 13 residues. Germline CDR1 is SGDLS and CDR2 is YYNGEE. The V end was cut by 0 bases, the J end by 7 bases, with 10 bases between. CDR3 DNA: TGTGCCAGCAGCGTAGAAGGATGGGGTGGCTACACCTTC. Amino acids: CASSVEGWGGYTF. Full variable domain (remainder filled in from reference TRBV9 and TRBJ1-2): DSGVTQTPKHLITATGQRVTLRCSPRSGDLSVYWYQQSLDQGLQFLIQYYNGEERAKGNILERFSAQQFPDLHSELNLSSLELGDSALYFCASSVEGWGGYTFGSGTRLTVV.

The chain uses TRBV19 and TRBJ1-2, with 7 bases fitting TRBD1. The CDR3 is made up of 15 amino acids. J lost 1 base, V lost 5 bases, and 7 bases had no gene match. Germline V lookup: CDR1 LNHDA, CDR2 SQIVND (reference sequence). This chain's CDR3 is CASSATRDSNYGYTF. In DNA, the CDR3 is TGTGCCAGTAGTGCCACTAGGGACAGTAACTATGGCTACACCTTC. Full variable domain (rest looked up from reference TRBV19 and TRBJ1-2): DGGITQSPKYLFRKEGQNVTLSCEQNLNHDAMYWYRQDPGQGLRLIYYSQIVNDFQKGDIAEGYSVSREKKESFPLTVTSAQKNPTAFYLCASSATRDSNYGYTFGSGTRLTVV.

This chain joins TRBV7-8 and TRBJ2-5; 7 nucleotides align to TRBD1. The ends lost 1 base at V and 4 bases at J; junction bases unmatched: 9. The CDR3 length is 16 residues. Germline CDR1 is SGHVS and CDR2 is FQNEAQ. In DNA form, the CDR3 reads TGTGCCAGCAGCTTAGAAGGGAGAGGGGGCGGAGAGACCCAGTACTTC. This gives the protein CASSLEGRGGGETQYF.

This chain connects TRBV5-1 to TRBJ1-1; 10 bases are a match to TRBD1. Germline values: CDR1 SGHRS, CDR2 YFSETQ. V trimming: 4 bases; J trimming: 8 bases; junction bases outside the gene matches: 5. The CDR3 covers 13 residues. The CDR3 loop reads CASSPDRGLEAFF. CDR3 DNA sequence: TGCGCCAGCAGCCCCGACAGGGGGCTAGAAGCTTTCTTT.

The chain recombines TRBV10-3 with TRBJ2-2, with TRBD1 identical over 9 bases. The CDR3 totals 15 residues. The V gene's germline CDR1 is ENHRY and CDR2 SYGVKD. The V and J ends lost 10 bases and 3 bases, in that order; junction bases with no gene match: 9. The CDR3 coding sequence is TGTGCCAGTGCGACAGGGGGGGAGTACACCGGGGAGCTGTTTTTT. Translation: CASATGGEYTGELFF.

This chain uses TRBV27 with TRBJ2-7, with 14 bases aligning to TRBD2. CDR1 and CDR2 from the germline V gene are MNHEY and SMNVEV (reference sequence). V lost 6 bases, J lost 3 bases, and 4 bases stayed unmatched. The CDR3 has 15 amino acids. The CDR3 region is CASRLTSGRGYEQYF. The CDR3 region has the DNA TGTGCCAGCAGATTGACTAGCGGGAGGGGCTACGAGCAGTACTTC.

The V gene is TRBV11-2, the J gene TRBJ1-4; no clear D. V lost 5 bases and J lost 8, with 21 bases in between. This CDR3 has 16 amino acids. Per germline, CDR1 SGHAT and CDR2 FQNNGV. CDR3 coding DNA: TGTGCCAGCAGCCCGAGGACGGGTTCGACGGGGGAAAAACTGTTTTTT. Translated: CASSPRTGSTGEKLFF.

J is TRBJ2-5 and V is TRBV19, with D maybe TRBD2 (6 bases). The CDR3 has 13 residues. Germline V gene lookup returns CDR1 LNHDA and CDR2 SQIVND (reference sequence). The V end was cut by 3 bases, the J end by 4 bases, with 9 bases between. Here the CDR3 DNA reads TGTGCCAGTAGTATGGGACTCGCAGAGACCCAGTACTTC. Its translation: CASSMGLAETQYF.

CDR3 loop: CASSRLAAQYQETQYF. For the CDR3, the DNA is TGTGCCAGCAGCAGACTAGCGGCGCAGTACCAAGAGACCCAGTACTTC. The chain has TRBV5-5 and TRBJ2-5, with 9 bases lining up with TRBD2. This CDR3 spans 16 amino acids. After removal of 4 bases from V and 0 bases from J, the junction contained 7 bases not matched to a gene. Germline values: CDR1 SGHKS, CDR2 YYEKEE (reference sequence).

The rearrangement joins TRBV7-2 to TRBJ2-3; TRBD2 is a possible D gene (5 bases). This CDR3 has 15 amino acids. The germline V gene has CDR1 SGHTA and CDR2 FQGNSA. V dropped 6 bases and J dropped 0 bases, with 13 bases sitting between them. The CDR3 sequence is CASRPSGTSTDTQYF. DNA for the CDR3: TGTGCCAGCAGGCCGAGCGGAACTAGCACAGATACGCAGTATTTT. The full variable domain, completed using reference TRBV7-2 and TRBJ2-3, is GAGVSQSPSNKVTEKGKDVELRCDPISGHTALYWYRQSLGQGLEFLIYFQGNSAPDKSGLPSDRFSAERTGGSVSTLTIQRTQQEDSAVYLCASRPSGTSTDTQYFGPGTRLTVL.

The rearrangement links TRBV2 to TRBJ2-2; D is unresolved. Germline V gene sequence: CDR1 SNHLY, CDR2 FYNNEI. This CDR3 contains 15 residues. The germline V and J ends were trimmed by 4 bases and 4 bases, with 13 bases remaining between them. The CDR3 spells CASSVGRLSTGELFF. The CDR3 coding sequence is TGTGCCAGCAGTGTGGGCAGATTATCCACCGGGGAGCTGTTTTTT.

V usage is TRBV6-6 and J usage is TRBJ2-3; maybe TRBD2 (5 bases). Germline lookup yields CDR1 MNHNY and CDR2 SVGAGI (reference sequence). CDR3 size: 12 residues. Deletions cut 6 bases from V and 7 bases from J, with 11 bases between. The CDR3 sequence is CASSTGGNTQYF. The CDR3 DNA sequence: TGTGCCAGCAGCACCGGAGGTAATACGCAGTATTTT.

This chain joins TRBV5-1 and TRBJ2-6, with D hard to call. In germline, CDR1 is SGHRS, CDR2 YFSETQ. The CDR3 contains 14 residues. With 2 bases removed from V and 0 bases from J, the gap between germline ends came to 3 bases. The CDR3: CASSFFSGANVLTF. The CDR3 DNA sequence: TGCGCCAGCAGCTTCTTCTCTGGGGCCAACGTCCTGACTTTC. The whole variable domain, remainder taken from reference TRBV5-1 and TRBJ2-6, is KAGVTQTPRYLIKTRGQQVTLSCSPISGHRSVSWYQQTPGQGLQFLFEYFSETQRNKGNFPGRFSGRQFSNSRSEMNVSTLELGDSALYLCASSFFSGANVLTFGAGSRLTVL.

The CDR3 loop is CASTTDRVVSYEQYF. CDR3 bases: TGTGCCAGCACCACGGACAGGGTCGTTTCCTACGAGCAGTACTTC. This rearrangement joins TRBV7-2 to TRBJ2-7; 8 bases match TRBD1. CDR1 is SGHTA, CDR2 FQGNSA, per germline. V lost 7 bases and J lost 1; bases outside the gene matches: 9. The CDR3 loop spans 15 amino acids.

This sequence joins TRBV10-3 and TRBJ2-1; 8 bases are shared with TRBD2. The CDR3 has 15 amino acids. Unmatched junction bases numbered 9, after V lost 4 bases and J lost 7 bases. The V gene's germline CDR1 is ENHRY and CDR2 SYGVKD. For the CDR3, the DNA is TGTGCCATCAGTGCGGCGCTAGCGGGCGGGAATGAGCAGTTCTTC. Encoded protein: CAISAALAGGNEQFF.

The chain employs TRBV19 and TRBJ1-1; D might be TRBD1 (5 bases). Germline V lookup: CDR1 LNHDA, CDR2 SQIVND (reference sequence). The V end was cut by 3 bases, the J end by 0 bases, with 11 bases between. CDR3 size: 15 residues. CDR3 coding DNA: TGTGCCAGTAGTATGACAGATTTATTGAACACTGAAGCTTTCTTT. This encodes CASSMTDLLNTEAFF.

Concerning this clone: A far larger clone is a single base away, which makes a read error likely. This chain uses TRBV18 with TRBJ2-7; possible D gene TRBD2, 5 bases. The V end was cut by 3 bases, the J end by 8 bases, with 14 bases between. Germline-derived CDR1 and CDR2 are KGHSH and LQKENI. There are 13 residues in the CDR3. CDR3 loop: CASSPARTGKQYF. CDR3 sequence (DNA): TGTGCCAGCTCACCCGCTCGGACTGGCAAGCAGTACTTC.

The chain employs TRBV28 and TRBJ1-2; D call uncertain. The V gene's germline CDR1 is MDHEN and CDR2 SYDVKM. Trimming removed 3 bases at V and 7 bases at J, with 15 bases between. CDR3 length: 14 amino acids. The CDR3 loop reads CASSLSGHYTGYTF. The CDR3 region has the DNA TGTGCCAGCAGTTTGTCAGGCCACTACACTGGCTACACCTTC.

The J gene is TRBJ2-1, the V gene TRBV4-1; 10 bases are a match to TRBD2. The germline gives CDR1 MGHRA, CDR2 YSYEKL. Trimming at V came to 3 bases and at J to 9 bases, leaving 8 bases not matched to a gene. The CDR3 is 15 amino acids. CDR3 sequence reads: CASSQGASGRGEQFF. CDR3 in DNA: TGCGCCAGCAGCCAGGGTGCTAGCGGGAGAGGTGAGCAGTTCTTC.